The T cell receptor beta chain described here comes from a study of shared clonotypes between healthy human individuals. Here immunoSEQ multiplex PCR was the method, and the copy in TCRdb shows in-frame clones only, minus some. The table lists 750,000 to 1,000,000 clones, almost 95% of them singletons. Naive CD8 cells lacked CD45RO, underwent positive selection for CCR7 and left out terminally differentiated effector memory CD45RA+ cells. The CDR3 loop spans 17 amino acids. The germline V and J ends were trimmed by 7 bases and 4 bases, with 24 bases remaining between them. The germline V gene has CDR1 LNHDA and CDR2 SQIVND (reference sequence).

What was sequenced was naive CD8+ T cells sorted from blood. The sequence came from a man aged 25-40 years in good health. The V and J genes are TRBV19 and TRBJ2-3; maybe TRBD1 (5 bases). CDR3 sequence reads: CASNGPDSASPPDTQYF. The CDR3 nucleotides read TGTGCCAGTAACGGCCCCGACAGCGCAAGCCCCCCAGATACGCAGTATTTT. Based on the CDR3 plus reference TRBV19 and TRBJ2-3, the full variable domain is DGGITQSPKYLFRKEGQNVTLSCEQNLNHDAMYWYRQDPGQGLRLIYYSQIVNDFQKGDIAEGYSVSREKKESFPLTVTSAQKNPTAFYLCASNGPDSASPPDTQYFGPGTRLTVL.